This paragraph covers one T cell receptor (beta chain) sequence. Germline V CDR1 and CDR2: SGHAT, FQNNGV. With 2 bases clipped from V and 5 bases from J, the junction kept 7 bases outside the gene matches. The CDR3 runs to 16 residues. During its preparation, the TCRbeta library received unique molecular identifiers. TCRdb recomputed calls from the PCR reads with MiXCR, one row per CDR3 protein. The sample has about 610,000 distinct CDR3 sequences; under 12% are singletons. The data are from a study of T-cell reconstitution after alpha-beta-depleted transplantation in children. The clonotype originates from a human donor who donated a stem cell graft to a child with acute myeloid leukemia. The sequenced sample was PBMCs from the stem cell graft donor, obtained from the stem cell graft. V is TRBV11-2 and J is TRBJ2-7, with TRBD2 matching over 12 bases. CDR3 amino acids: CASSLRLAGGFHEQYF. The CDR3 DNA reads TGTGCCAGCAGCTTACGGCTAGCGGGAGGGTTCCACGAGCAGTACTTC.